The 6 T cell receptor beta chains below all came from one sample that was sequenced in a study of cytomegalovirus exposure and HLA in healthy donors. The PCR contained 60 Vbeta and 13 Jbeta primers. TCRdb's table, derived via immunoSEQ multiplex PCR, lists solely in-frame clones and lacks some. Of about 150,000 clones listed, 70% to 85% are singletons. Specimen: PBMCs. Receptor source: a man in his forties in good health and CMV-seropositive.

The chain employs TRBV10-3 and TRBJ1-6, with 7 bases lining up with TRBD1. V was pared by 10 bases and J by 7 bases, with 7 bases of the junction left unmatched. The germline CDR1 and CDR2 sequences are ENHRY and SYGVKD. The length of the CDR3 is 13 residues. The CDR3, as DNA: TGTGCCACCCTACAGGGACAGAATTCACCCCTCCACTTT. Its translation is CATLQGQNSPLHF.

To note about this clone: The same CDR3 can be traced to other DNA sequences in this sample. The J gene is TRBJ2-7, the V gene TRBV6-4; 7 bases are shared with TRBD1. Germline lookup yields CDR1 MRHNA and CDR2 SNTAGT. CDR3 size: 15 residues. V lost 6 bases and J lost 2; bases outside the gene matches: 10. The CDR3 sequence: CASRPDREYAYEQYF. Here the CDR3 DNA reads TGTGCCAGCAGGCCCGACAGGGAGTACGCCTACGAGCAGTACTTC.

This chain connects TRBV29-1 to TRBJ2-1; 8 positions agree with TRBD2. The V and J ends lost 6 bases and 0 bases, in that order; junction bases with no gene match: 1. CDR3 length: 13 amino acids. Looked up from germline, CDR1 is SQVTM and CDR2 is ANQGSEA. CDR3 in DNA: TGCAGCGTCCTAGCGGGCTCCTACAATGAGCAGTTCTTC. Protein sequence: CSVLAGSYNEQFF.

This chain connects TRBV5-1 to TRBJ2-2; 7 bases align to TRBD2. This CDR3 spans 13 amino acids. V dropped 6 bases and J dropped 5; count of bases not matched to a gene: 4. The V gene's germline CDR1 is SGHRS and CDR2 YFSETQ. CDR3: CASKRDFTGELFF. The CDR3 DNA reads TGCGCCAGCAAGCGGGATTTTACCGGGGAGCTGTTTTTT.

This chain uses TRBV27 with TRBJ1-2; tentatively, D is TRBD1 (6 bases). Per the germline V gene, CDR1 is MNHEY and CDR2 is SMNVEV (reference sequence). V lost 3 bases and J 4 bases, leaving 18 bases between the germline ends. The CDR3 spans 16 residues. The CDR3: CASSLAGERALYGYTF. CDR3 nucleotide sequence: TGTGCCAGCAGTTTGGCAGGGGAACGGGCACTCTATGGCTACACCTTC.

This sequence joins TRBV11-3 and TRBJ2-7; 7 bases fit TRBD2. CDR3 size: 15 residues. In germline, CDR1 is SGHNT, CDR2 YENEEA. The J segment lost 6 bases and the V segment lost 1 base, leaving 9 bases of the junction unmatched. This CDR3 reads CASSLVLREFVEQYF. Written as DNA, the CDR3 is TGTGCCAGCAGCTTAGTTCTGCGGGAGTTTGTCGAGCAGTACTTC.